These T cell receptor beta chains were read from a single sample in a study of cytomegalovirus exposure and HLA in healthy donors. Using immunoSEQ multiplex PCR, the repertoire was profiled, and TCRdb retains in-frame clones only, with some absent. This table holds roughly 120,000 clones, around three quarters found once. The sequenced sample was PBMCs. These TCRs come from a male donor in good health and CMV-seronegative. The CDR3 runs from the conserved cysteine through the conserved F or W. A D gene is named only where the DNA matches it firmly. Some rows have no size entry. The others give once, few or many, or a class for an expanded clone.

clone_size d_call j_call v_call cdr3_nt cdr3_aa
. . TRBJ1-2 TRBV30 TGTGCCTGGAGTGGGGAGAAGGCCAGTGGCTACACCTTC CAWSGEKASGYTF
few . TRBJ1-2 TRBV7-9 TGTTCCAGCAGCTTAGCACAGGGCTATGGCTACACCTTC CSSSLAQGYGYTF
few . TRBJ2-3 TRBV27 TGTGCCAGCAGTTTATCGAGAAGCACAGATACGCAGTATTTT CASSLSRSTDTQYF
. . TRBJ1-2 TRBV10-2 TGCGCCAGCAGTGAGTCAGGGGCGAGGAACTATGGCTACACCTTC CASSESGARNYGYTF
. . TRBJ1-3 TRBV5-1 TGCGCCAGCAGCCCTGGGGGGGACGGAAACACCATATATTTT CASSPGGDGNTIYF
. . TRBJ1-1 TRBV9 TGTGCCAGCAGCTCCCACACTAGGCACACTGAAGCTTTCTTT CASSSHTRHTEAFF
. TRBD2 TRBJ2-1 TRBV30 TGTGCCTGGAATCTTCCCGGGACTAGCGGGTCTGATGAGCAGTTCTTC CAWNLPGTSGSDEQFF
. TRBD2 TRBJ2-1 TRBV11-1 TGTGCCAGCAGCGAACGACTAGCGGGGGGATACAATGAGCAGTTCTTC CASSERLAGGYNEQFF
. . TRBJ2-2 TRBV27 TGTGCCAGCAGTTTTGATGAGGGGGCGAACACCGGGGAGCTGTTTTTT CASSFDEGANTGELFF
. . TRBJ1-5 TRBV27 TGTGCCAGCAGCCTTACAGGGTACCCTCAGCCCCAGCATTTT CASSLTGYPQPQHF
. . TRBJ2-7 TRBV13 TGTGCCAGCAGCACCTACAGCCACGAGCAGTACTTC CASSTYSHEQYF
. TRBD1 TRBJ1-1 TRBV2 TGTGCCAGCAGTGGAGTGGGCAGGGGGGACACTGAAGCTTTCTTT CASSGVGRGDTEAFF
. TRBD1 TRBJ1-1 TRBV25-1 TGTGCCAGCAGGGACAGGGGCATTGACACTGAAGCTTTCTTT CASRDRGIDTEAFF
. TRBD1 TRBJ2-7 TRBV5-6 TGTGCCAGCAGCTTGACAGGGGCTTACGAGCAGTACTTC CASSLTGAYEQYF
. . TRBJ2-3 TRBV29-1 TGCAGCGTTGAAAGGATCAGGGGATCCGCCACAGATACGCAGTATTTT CSVERIRGSATDTQYF
. . TRBJ1-4 TRBV30 TGTGCCTGGAGATTCAGGGTAGCTGAAAAACTGTTTTTT CAWRFRVAEKLFF
. . TRBJ2-7 TRBV7-9 TGTGCCAGCAGCTTTGAGGGTTCCTACGAGCAGTACTTC CASSFEGSYEQYF
. . TRBJ1-1 TRBV5-4 TGTGCCAGCAGCTTGGCCGCGTGGGGAGGCACTGAAGCTTTCTTT CASSLAAWGGTEAFF
. . TRBJ1-1 TRBV6-5 TGTGCCAGCAGTTACGCAGGGCACACTGAAGCTTTCTTT CASSYAGHTEAFF
. . TRBJ2-6 TRBV6-1 TGTGCCAGCAGTCCACAGGGCTCTGGGGCCAACGTCCTGACTTTC CASSPQGSGANVLTF
. . TRBJ2-5 TRBV6-6 TGTGCCAGCAGTGTTGCAGGGTATGGGGAGACCCAGTACTTC CASSVAGYGETQYF
few . TRBJ2-2 TRBV7-6 TGTGCCAGCAGCGCTACAGGGTTGGGCACCGGGGAGCTGTTTTTT CASSATGLGTGELFF
. TRBD1 TRBJ1-2 TRBV10-3 TGTGCCATCAGTGAGCCGGGACAGGGGTTTTATGGCTACACCTTC CAISEPGQGFYGYTF
. TRBD2 TRBJ2-5 TRBV7-2 TGTGCCAGCAGCTCCGGACTAGCGGGAGGAGAGACCCAGTACTTC CASSSGLAGGETQYF
. TRBD2 TRBJ2-7 TRBV28 TGTGCCAGCAGTTTGGGGGGGAGCTCCTACGAGCAGTACTTC CASSLGGSSYEQYF
few . TRBJ2-3 TRBV7-9 TGTGCCAGCAGCAGCTTCCGGGGAACCTCTAGCACAGATACGCAGTATTTT CASSSFRGTSSTDTQYF
. . TRBJ1-1 TRBV9 TGTGCCAGCAGCGTAGCTCAGGGGAGTTTGTTCGTGAACACTGAAGCTTTCTTT CASSVAQGSLFVNTEAFF
. TRBD1 TRBJ1-1 TRBV19 TGTGCCAGTAGTCTACAGGGGGGAGCTTTCTTT CASSLQGGAFF
. . TRBJ1-4 TRBV30 TGTGCCTGGAGGGGCTCCAGGGTCGAAAAACTGTTTTTT CAWRGSRVEKLFF
. . TRBJ2-7 TRBV29-1 TGCAGCGTCCAACAGGGCACCTACGAGCAGTACTTC CSVQQGTYEQYF
. . TRBJ1-4 TRBV6-6 TGTGCCAGCGGGCGCCTCGGGGGAAAAGAAAAACTGTTTTTT CASGRLGGKEKLFF
. . TRBJ1-2 TRBV6-5 TGTGCCAGCAGTCCACGACTCCTGTATGGCTACACCTTC CASSPRLLYGYTF
. . TRBJ1-1 TRBV9 TGTGCCAGCAGCGGCCCTGGGGGGGCCCGTACTTTCTTT CASSGPGGARTFF
. . TRBJ1-6 TRBV6-5 TGTGCCAGCAGTTCCCCCGCGGGTACTGATTCACCCCTCCACTTT CASSSPAGTDSPLHF
few TRBD1 TRBJ2-3 TRBV9 TGTGCCAGCAGCGTAGAAGGACAGGGGGACACAGATACGCAGTATTTT CASSVEGQGDTDTQYF
. TRBD1 TRBJ1-3 TRBV30 TGTGCCTGGGCGACAGGGATAATCTTCTCTGGAAACACCATATATTTT CAWATGIIFSGNTIYF
. . TRBJ2-1 TRBV18 TGTGCCAGCTCACCACTGACAGATCACAATGAGCAGTTCTTC CASSPLTDHNEQFF
. . TRBJ2-2 TRBV6-1 TGTGCCAGCAGTGGACCTAGGGGGTGGCGTTTTAGGACCGAGGAGCTGTTTTTT CASSGPRGWRFRTEELFF
. . TRBJ1-1 TRBV7-8 TGTGCCAGCAGCTTATCGGGGACAAGGTACACTGAAGCTTTCTTT CASSLSGTRYTEAFF
. . TRBJ2-7 TRBV5-1 TGCGCCAGCAGCCCTTTTACCGGGACTGCGTCCTACGAGCAGTACTTC CASSPFTGTASYEQYF
. TRBD1 TRBJ1-3 TRBV5-5 TGTGCCAGCAGACCCACAGGGGGTTCCACTGGAAACACCATATATTTT CASRPTGGSTGNTIYF
. . TRBJ2-3 TRBV30 TGTGCCTGGAGGGGGGGAACTAGCACAGATACGCAGTATTTT CAWRGGTSTDTQYF
. . TRBJ1-1 TRBV4-2 TGTGCCAGCAGCCAAGGAAGCGAAGGTGTGCACACTGAAGCTTTCTTT CASSQGSEGVHTEAFF
. . TRBJ2-7 TRBV6-1 TGTGCCAGCAGTGAACGTCAGGGGATCTCCTACGAGCAGTACTTC CASSERQGISYEQYF
. TRBD1 TRBJ2-1 TRBV7-9 TGTTCCAGCAGCTACCGGGACAGGGTTATGGATGAGCAGTTCTTC CSSSYRDRVMDEQFF
. . TRBJ1-1 TRBV13 TGTGCCAGCAGCCCGGTCATGAACACTGAAGCTTTCTTT CASSPVMNTEAFF
. TRBD1 TRBJ1-1 TRBV5-4 TGTGCCAGCAGCTGGGGACAGGGGTCGAGTTCTGAAGCTTTCTTT CASSWGQGSSSEAFF
. . TRBJ2-4 TRBV4-3 TGCGCCAGCAGCCAAGATCCTGTACGGCTAGCCAAAAACAGTCAGTACTTC CASSQDPVRLAKNSQYF
. TRBD2 TRBJ2-7 TRBV25-1 TGTGCCAGCGGGCGGGGGTTTGGGCTGATCTACGAGCAGTACTTC CASGRGFGLIYEQYF
. . TRBJ2-7 TRBV7-2 TGTGCCAGCAGCCCTAACTCCGCCTACGAGCAGTACTTC CASSPNSAYEQYF
. . TRBJ2-7 TRBV19 TGTGCCAGTAGTATTGGGGCCGTGAGCTCCTACGAGCAGTACTTC CASSIGAVSSYEQYF